These T cell receptor beta chains were read from a single sample in a study of a mutant IDH1 vaccine in newly diagnosed glioma. Using immunoSEQ multiplex PCR, the repertoire was profiled, and TCRdb retains in-frame clones only, with some absent. The repertoire holds 20,000 to 25,000 clones, with roughly 89% as singletons. The antigens of these receptors remain unknown. Specimen: PBMCs, collected from a glioma patient whose treatment included an IDH1 peptide vaccine. The receptors originated from a woman in her thirties or forties with glioma. CDR3s include the opening cysteine and the closing phenylalanine or tryptophan. The D gene is left open where the match is weak. Rows give clone size only sometimes, using once, few, many, or a class for an expanded clone.

V gene	clone size	D gene	J gene	CDR3 protein	CDR3 DNA
TRBV25-1	NA	NA	TRBJ2-1	CASSPPTSSFEQFF	TGTGCCAGCAGTCCCCCAACTAGCAGTTTCGAGCAGTTCTTC
TRBV4-2	NA	NA	TRBJ1-1	CASSQDDIGRTEAFF	TGTGCCAGCAGCCAAGATGATATAGGGCGCACTGAAGCTTTCTTT
TRBV6-6	NA	NA	TRBJ2-3	CATRGSGGTDTQYF	TGTGCCACCCGGGGGAGTGGCGGCACAGATACGCAGTATTTT
TRBV29-1	once	NA	TRBJ2-1	CSVGRDEQFF	TGCAGCGTTGGACGGGATGAGCAGTTCTTC
TRBV30	once	NA	TRBJ2-7	CAWDLDNGYEQYF	TGTGCCTGGGACTTGGACAATGGCTACGAGCAGTACTTC
TRBV5-1	NA	TRBD2	TRBJ2-7	CASSVPATSGGAVNEQYF	TGCGCCAGCAGCGTGCCGGCTACTAGCGGGGGGGCCGTGAACGAGCAGTACTTC
TRBV5-4	NA	TRBD1	TRBJ1-1	CASSLAPGGTEAFF	TGTGCCAGCAGCTTGGCCCCAGGGGGCACTGAAGCTTTCTTT
TRBV25-1	NA	NA	TRBJ1-4	CASSMVGALGEKLFF	TGTGCCAGCAGTATGGTTGGGGCGCTCGGTGAAAAACTGTTTTTT
TRBV6-6	once	NA	TRBJ2-1	CASSPMRSSYNEQFF	TGTGCCAGCAGTCCTATGAGGAGCTCCTACAATGAGCAGTTCTTC
TRBV7-2	NA	TRBD1	TRBJ2-7	CASSPDRGRSYEQYF	TGTGCCAGCAGCCCAGACAGGGGACGGTCCTACGAGCAGTACTTC
TRBV28	NA	TRBD1	TRBJ2-7	CASQGQGEQYF	TGTGCCAGCCAAGGACAGGGCGAGCAGTACTTC
TRBV28	NA	TRBD2	TRBJ2-5	CASSKGLADSLEQETQYF	TGTGCCAGCAGCAAGGGACTAGCGGACTCACTTGAACAAGAGACCCAGTACTTC
TRBV19	NA	NA	TRBJ1-5	CASSRETAWRWPQHF	TGTGCCAGTAGTCGTGAGACAGCTTGGAGGTGGCCCCAGCATTTT
TRBV27	NA	NA	TRBJ2-7	CASSLGGQFSEQYF	TGTGCCAGCAGTTTGGGGGGACAGTTCAGCGAGCAGTACTTC
TRBV5-1	NA	NA	TRBJ2-2	CASSLVWGASSKNTGELFF	TGCGCCAGCAGCTTGGTTTGGGGGGCGTCATCTAAGAACACCGGGGAGCTGTTTTTT
TRBV5-1	NA	TRBD1	TRBJ2-1	CASSLRQGSTYNEQFF	TGCGCCAGCAGCTTGCGACAGGGGTCAACTTACAATGAGCAGTTCTTC
TRBV6-5	NA	NA	TRBJ2-2	CASTDPRNGELFF	TGTGCCAGCACCGACCCCCGTAACGGGGAGCTGTTTTTT
TRBV5-1	NA	TRBD1	TRBJ1-4	CASSLGQGNEKLFF	TGCGCCAGCAGCTTAGGACAGGGGAACGAAAAACTGTTTTTT
TRBV15	NA	NA	TRBJ1-1	CATSRRRGANTEAFF	TGTGCCACCAGCAGGCGGCGGGGGGCGAACACTGAAGCTTTCTTT
TRBV10-3	NA	TRBD1	TRBJ2-7	CAISESRTGGYEQYF	TGTGCCATCAGTGAGTCAAGGACAGGGGGCTACGAGCAGTACTTC
TRBV19	NA	TRBD1	TRBJ2-1	CASSNRQGSNEQFF	TGTGCCAGTAGTAACCGACAGGGGAGCAATGAGCAGTTCTTC
TRBV11-2	once	NA	TRBJ2-3	CASSLPGADTQYF	TGTGCCAGCAGCCTCCCCGGGGCAGATACGCAGTATTTT
TRBV19	NA	NA	TRBJ2-1	CASSIGKAPSYNEQFF	TGTGCCAGTAGTATAGGAAAAGCACCAAGCTACAATGAGCAGTTCTTC
TRBV5-4	NA	NA	TRBJ2-5	CASSLVGETQYF	TGTGCCAGCAGCTTGGTGGGTGAGACCCAGTACTTC
TRBV10-1	once	NA	TRBJ1-5	CASSETGHQPQHF	TGCGCCAGCAGTGAGACAGGCCATCAGCCCCAGCATTTT
TRBV4-2	NA	TRBD2	TRBJ2-1	CASSQDGTTNEQFF	TGTGCCAGCAGCCAGGATGGGACTACCAATGAGCAGTTCTTC
TRBV2	few	TRBD2	TRBJ2-1	CAARIAGLYNEQFF	TGTGCCGCACGGATAGCGGGTTTATACAATGAGCAGTTCTTC
TRBV25-1	NA	TRBD2	TRBJ2-1	CASSEWAGGGWNEQFF	TGTGCCAGCAGTGAATGGGCGGGAGGGGGTTGGAATGAGCAGTTCTTC
TRBV5-1	NA	NA	TRBJ1-1	CASSSPVAGTEAFF	TGCGCCAGCAGCAGCCCTGTGGCTGGGACTGAAGCTTTCTTT
TRBV12-5	few	NA	TRBJ1-1	CASAPEGDTRAFF	TGTGCTAGTGCCCCCGAAGGGGACACGCGAGCTTTCTTT
TRBV19	NA	NA	TRBJ2-4	CASSNGRENKNIQYF	TGTGCCAGTAGTAATGGCCGGGAGAACAAAAACATTCAGTACTTC
TRBV23-1	once	NA	TRBJ2-7	CAHLGREQYF	TGCGCGCATCTGGGGCGCGAGCAGTACTTC
TRBV6-1	few	NA	TRBJ1-1	CASRNGPEAFF	TGTGCCAGTCGGAACGGTCCTGAAGCTTTCTTT